A single sample gave rise to the 6 T cell receptor beta chains below, sequenced in a study of blood T cell repertoires in COVID-19. Data came from immunoSEQ multiplex PCR; TCRdb stores just in-frame clones and leaves some out. The data contain under 300,000 clones, 82% of them singletons. Sequenced material: peripheral blood. The receptors were sampled from a young woman with acute or convalescent COVID-19.

The CDR3 region is CASSADPGQDYEQYF. CDR3 sequence (DNA): TGTGCCAGCAGCGCCGACCCGGGACAGGATTACGAGCAGTACTTC. The V call is TRBV9, the J call TRBJ2-7; TRBD1 matches at 8 bases. CDR3 size: 15 residues. V shed 3 bases, J shed 4 bases, and the junction held 9 bases outside the gene matches. Looked up from germline, CDR1 is SGDLS and CDR2 is YYNGEE.

This rearrangement joins TRBV28 to TRBJ2-7, with 8 bases identical to TRBD1. CDR1 and CDR2 from the germline V gene are MDHEN and SYDVKM. Trimming cost V 3 bases and J 3 bases; bases outside gene matches: 7. This CDR3 has 15 residues. The DNA for the CDR3 is TGTGCCAGCAGTTTTTTCGGGACAGGATACTACGAGCAGTACTTC. As protein: CASSFFGTGYYEQYF. The whole variable domain, remainder taken from reference TRBV28 and TRBJ2-7, is DVKVTQSSRYLVKRTGEKVFLECVQDMDHENMFWYRQDPGLGLRLIYFSYDVKMKEKGDIPEGYSVSREKKERFSLILESASTNQTSMYLCASSFFGTGYYEQYFGPGTRLTVT.

V and J are TRBV7-8 and TRBJ2-7; 7 positions match TRBD2. The CDR3 contains 15 residues. V dropped 1 base and J dropped 0; count of bases not matched to a gene: 3. Looked up from germline, CDR1 is SGHVS and CDR2 is FQNEAQ. CDR3 nucleotides: TGTGCCAGCAGCTTAGTGGCGGGAGTCTCCTACGAGCAGTACTTC. It encodes CASSLVAGVSYEQYF. Filled out from reference TRBV7-8 and TRBJ2-7, the complete variable domain reads GAGVSQSPRYKVAKRGQDVALRCDPISGHVSLFWYQQALGQGPEFLTYFQNEAQLDKSGLPSDRFFAERPEGSVSTLKIQRTQQEDSAVYLCASSLVAGVSYEQYFGPGTRLTVT.

The sample holds a few counts of this clone. The CDR3 DNA reads TGTGCCAGCAGTGACTCCGCTACGGGAGGCGGCACAGATACGCAGTATTTT. Translation gives CASSDSATGGGTDTQYF. This sequence joins TRBV6-4 and TRBJ2-3; TRBD2 aligns across 7 bases. Germline lookup yields CDR1 MRHNA and CDR2 SNTAGT. J was trimmed by 1 base and V by 0 bases; bases with no gene match: 7. The CDR3 loop spans 17 amino acids.

V and J are TRBV4-3 and TRBJ2-1, with D tentatively TRBD2 (6 bases). V was cut by 0 bases and J by 9 bases, with 9 bases left in between. The germline gives CDR1 LGHNA, CDR2 YSLEER. The CDR3 contains 13 residues. The CDR3, as DNA: TGCGCCAGCAGCCAAGAGCGGGGCGTTGAGCAGTTCTTC. This codes for CASSQERGVEQFF.

This clone is a singleton in its sample. The chain recombines TRBV6-5 with TRBJ2-7; 8 positions match TRBD1. Germline CDR1 and CDR2: MNHEY and SVGAGI. This CDR3 is 14 amino acids long. V was pared by 5 bases and J by 1 base, with 4 bases of the junction left unmatched. In DNA, the CDR3 is TGTGCCAGCAGTCCCAGGACAGGGTCCTACGAGCAGTACTTC. Its translation: CASSPRTGSYEQYF.